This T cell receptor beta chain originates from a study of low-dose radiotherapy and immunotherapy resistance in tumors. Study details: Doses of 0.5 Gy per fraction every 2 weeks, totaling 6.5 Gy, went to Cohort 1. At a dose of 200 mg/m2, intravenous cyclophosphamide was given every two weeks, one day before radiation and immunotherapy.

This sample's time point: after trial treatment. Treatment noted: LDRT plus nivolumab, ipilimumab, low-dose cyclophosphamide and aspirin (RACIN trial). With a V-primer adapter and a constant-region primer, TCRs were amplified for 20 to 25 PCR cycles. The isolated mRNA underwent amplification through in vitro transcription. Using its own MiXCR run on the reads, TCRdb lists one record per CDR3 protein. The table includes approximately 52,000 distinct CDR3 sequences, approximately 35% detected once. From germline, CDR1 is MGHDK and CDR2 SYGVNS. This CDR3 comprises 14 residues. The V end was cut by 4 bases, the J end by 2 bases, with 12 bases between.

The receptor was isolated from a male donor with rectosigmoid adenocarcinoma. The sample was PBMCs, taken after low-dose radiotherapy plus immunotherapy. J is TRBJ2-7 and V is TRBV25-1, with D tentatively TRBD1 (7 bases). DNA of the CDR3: TGTGCCAGCAGTGGGCCAGGGGGGACCTACGAGCAGTACTTC. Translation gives CASSGPGGTYEQYF.